These 13 T cell receptor beta chains share one sample of origin, sequenced in a study of T cell clonality in common variable immunodeficiency. These receptors have no known antigen. Profiling relied on immunoSEQ multiplex PCR, and the TCRdb table lists in-frame clones only, not all of them. This sample comprises fewer than 25,000 clones, none seen once only. Findings and limits, study-wide: Reportedly, TCR beta sequences from common variable immunodeficiency showed fewer deletions and N-nucleotide insertions.

The source material was peripheral blood mononuclear cells. These receptors originate from a human donor with common variable immunodeficiency.

This clone has ten or more counts. The CDR3 is cut off 3 residues early in the read; its end comes from the germline J gene. The chain carries TRBV30 and TRBJ1-2; a weak D match, TRBD1 (6 bases). Germline-derived CDR1 and CDR2 are GTSNPN and SVGIG (reference sequence). Trimming removed 5 bases at V and 1 base at J, with 11 bases between. The length of the CDR3 is 13 residues. The CDR3 spells CAWAGVNNYGYTF. The CDR3 DNA, read in part, is TGTGCCTGGGCAGGGGTGAATAACTATGGC. The whole variable domain, filled in from reference TRBV30 and TRBJ1-2, reads SQTIHQWPATLVQPVGSPLSLECTVEGTSNPNLYWYRQAAGRGLQLLFYSVGIGQISSEVPQNLSASRPQDRQFILSSKKLLLSDSGFYLCAWAGVNNYGYTFGSGTRLTVV.

This clone appeared a few times. The CDR3 goes on 3 residues after the read ends, and that part is filled in from the germline J gene. The chain has TRBV30 and TRBJ1-1; tentatively, D is TRBD1 (5 bases). The V end lost 0 bases, the J end lost 1 base, and 9 bases lay between the germline ends. In germline, CDR1 is GTSNPN, CDR2 SVGIG (reference sequence). This CDR3 is 14 amino acids long. The sequenced part of the CDR3 DNA is TGTGCCTGGAGTGTCGGGCAGGGGAACACTGAA. The encoded protein is CAWSVGQGNTE. The whole CDR3 region reads CAWSVGQGNTEAFF.

This clone came up many times. The junction departs from germline at one end; a sequencing error may be responsible. The read halts 3 residues ahead of the CDR3 end, with the missing end drawn from the germline J gene. This rearrangement joins TRBV7-7 to TRBJ2-7, with 7 positions matching TRBD1. The CDR3 has 13 amino acids. The germline V gene encodes CDR1 SSHAT and CDR2 FNYEAQ (reference sequence). This chain's CDR3 is CASSMGQSYEQYF. The CDR3 bases that were read are TGTGCTAGCAGCATGGGACAGTCCTACGAG.

The sample holds a few counts of this clone. The CDR3 extends 3 residues past the end of the read, so its final part is completed from the germline J gene. The chain is built from TRBV20-1 and TRBJ1-6, with D possibly matching TRBD1 (6 bases). The CDR3 loop spans 15 amino acids. The V gene's germline CDR1 is DFQATT and CDR2 SNEGSKA (reference sequence). V dropped 3 bases and J dropped 5 bases, with 14 bases sitting between them. The CDR3 loop reads CSARRGGPNNSPLHF. CDR3 DNA (partial): TGCAGTGCTAGGAGGGGGGGACCGAATAATTCACCC.

A note on this clone: The missing CDR3 end, 3 residues past where the read stops, is filled in from the germline J gene. This rearrangement joins TRBV7-2 to TRBJ1-3, with D tentatively TRBD1 (5 bases). The V gene's germline CDR1 is SGHTA and CDR2 FQGNSA. This CDR3 has 15 residues. Between the trimmed V and J ends, which lost 3 bases and 2 bases, there was a span of 11 bases. CDR3 DNA, as far as it was read: TGTGCCAGCAGCTTGACAGTTGCCCCTGGAAACACC. Protein: CASSLTVAPGNT. From start to end, the CDR3 is CASSLTVAPGNTIYF.

Ten or more counts support this clone. The read finishes 3 residues shy of the CDR3 end, and the germline J gene is used to complete it. The gene calls are TRBV6-1 and TRBJ2-7; D is undetermined. The CDR3 has 13 amino acids. The V and J ends lost 6 bases and 1 base respectively, with 10 bases between them. Germline values: CDR1 MNHNS, CDR2 SASEGT. The CDR3 region is CASSEPRSYEQYF. The covered CDR3 bases are TGTGCCAGCAGCGAACCCAGATCCTACGAG.

This clone was seen repeatedly, ten times or more. The read finishes 3 residues shy of the CDR3 end, and the germline J gene is used to complete it. V is TRBV19 and J is TRBJ1-6; 7 nucleotides match TRBD1. The V segment lost 4 bases and the J segment 4 bases; nucleotides outside the gene matches: 4. The germline gives CDR1 LNHDA, CDR2 SQIVND (reference sequence). The CDR3 totals 15 residues. CDR3 amino acids: CASSSRQGYNSPLHF. The sequenced CDR3 bases are TGTGCCAGTAGTAGCCGACAGGGTTATAATTCACCC.

As concerns this clone: The missing CDR3 end, 3 residues past where the read stops, is filled in from the germline J gene. The chain is built from TRBV6-2 or TRBV6-3 and TRBJ2-7, with unresolved D. There are 12 residues in the CDR3. V gave up 2 bases and J gave up 6 bases, with 8 bases separating them. CDR1 is MNHEY and CDR2 is SVGEGT in the germline V gene. The CDR3 protein is CASSYDKGEQYF. CDR3 bases read: TGTGCCAGCAGTTACGATAAGGGCGAG.

With regard to this clone: The read comes to an end 3 residues before the CDR3 does, leaving the germline J gene to fill in the end. The chain joins TRBV6-7 to TRBJ2-1; perhaps TRBD1 as D (5 bases). TRBV6-7 counts as an open reading frame of uncertain function. This CDR3 has 19 residues. V gave up 6 bases and J gave up 1 base, with 25 bases separating them. The CDR3 sequence: CASRTEWQGNLPSYNEQFF. CDR3 bases read: TGTGCCAGCAGAACCGAGTGGCAGGGAAACTTGCCGTCCTACAATGAG.

This clone appeared a few times. The read stops 3 residues short of the end of the CDR3; the missing end is completed from the germline J gene. This chain joins TRBV5-1 and TRBJ1-2, with D tentatively TRBD1 (6 bases). Deletions cut 2 bases from V and 0 bases from J, with 14 bases between. Germline V gene sequence: CDR1 SGHRS, CDR2 YFSETQ. CDR3 size: 16 residues. The sequenced CDR3 bases are TGCGCCAGCAGCTTAGACAGGTGGGGGTCTAACTATGGC. Protein product: CASSLDRWGSNYG. The entire CDR3 protein is CASSLDRWGSNYGYTF. The whole variable domain, remainder taken from reference TRBV5-1 and TRBJ1-2, is KAGVTQTPRYLIKTRGQQVTLSCSPISGHRSVSWYQQTPGQGLQFLFEYFSETQRNKGNFPGRFSGRQFSNSRSEMNVSTLELGDSALYLCASSLDRWGSNYGYTFGSGTRLTVV.

This clone has a handful of counts. The read terminates 3 residues before the CDR3 end, so the remaining end is supplied by the germline J gene. The chain has TRBV5-5 and TRBJ2-3; unclear D gene. Trimming stripped 4 bases from V and 0 bases from J, with 6 bases between. The V gene's germline CDR1 is SGHKS and CDR2 YYEKEE (reference sequence). This CDR3 is built from 13 residues. Partial CDR3 DNA: TGTGCCAGCAGCAGGGTTAGCACAGATACG. The encoded protein is CASSRVSTDT. In full, the CDR3 reads CASSRVSTDTQYF.

There are many counts of this clone. Read sequence stops 3 residues before the CDR3 end, and the germline J gene provides the missing end. The rearrangement uses TRBV5-1 and TRBJ2-7; D is perhaps TRBD2 (5 bases). Looked up from germline, CDR1 is SGHRS and CDR2 is YFSETQ. V was trimmed by 5 bases and J by 0 bases, leaving 12 bases between them. There are 14 residues in the CDR3. The CDR3 loop reads CASRSGSSSYEQYF. CDR3 DNA, as far as it was read: TGCGCCAGCAGGTCGGGGTCCAGCTCCTACGAG. Drawing the rest from reference TRBV5-1 and TRBJ2-7, the complete variable domain is KAGVTQTPRYLIKTRGQQVTLSCSPISGHRSVSWYQQTPGQGLQFLFEYFSETQRNKGNFPGRFSGRQFSNSRSEMNVSTLELGDSALYLCASRSGSSSYEQYFGPGTRLTVT.

This clone was counted many times. The sequenced fragment ends 3 residues before the CDR3 boundary, so the rest is inferred from the germline J gene. V and J are TRBV28 and TRBJ2-1; tentatively, D is TRBD1 (7 bases). V dropped 5 bases and J dropped 4 bases, with 15 bases sitting between them. The CDR3 loop spans 15 amino acids. CDR1 is MDHEN and CDR2 is SYDVKM in the germline V gene. The DNA read from the CDR3 is TGTGCCAGCAGTCAGGGGGGACCCCCTTACAATGAG. Translated: CASSQGGPPYNE. The CDR3, in full, reads CASSQGGPPYNEQFF.